This paragraph reports one TCR beta chain. Germline V lookup: CDR1 SEHNR, CDR2 FQNEAQ (reference sequence). This CDR3 is 13 amino acids long. Trimming shortened V by 5 bases and J by 7 bases, and 14 bases separated the two germline ends. The record originates from a study of blood T cell repertoires in COVID-19. Some clones are missing from TCRdb's copy, which holds only in-frame ones; the method was immunoSEQ multiplex PCR. The sample yields fewer than 350,000 clones, roughly nine tenths seen once. V and J are TRBV7-9 and TRBJ1-1; D is ambiguous. This sequence was found in a woman in her twenties or thirties with COVID-19, enrolled during active disease. The sequencing input was peripheral blood. CDR3: CASSSSLAGEAFF. CDR3 DNA sequence: TGTGCCAGCAGCAGCTCCCTCGCGGGTGAAGCTTTCTTT.